This T cell receptor beta chain was identified during a study of blood T cell repertoires in COVID-19. Study at large: From the United States, Italy and Spain came samples of acute and convalescent COVID-19. T cells, B-cell-depleted T cells, or PBMCs provided the cDNA or gDNA that served as material.

Original processing notes: Amplification of reference gene primers was used by the study to estimate nucleated cell counts. Sequencing was performed with immunoSEQ multiplex PCR; in TCRdb, only in-frame clones are kept and a portion is missing. The D gene and trimming were derived from the DNA, and the V and J assignments and clone size from that table. The repertoire holds around 180,000 clones, with under 80% as singletons. Trimming at V came to 0 bases and at J to 5 bases, leaving 9 bases not matched to a gene. The V gene's germline CDR1 is SGHAT and CDR2 FQNNGV. The CDR3 loop spans 17 amino acids.

The sample consisted of peripheral blood. This clonotype originated in a woman aged 80 or over with acute or convalescent COVID-19. V and J are TRBV11-2 and TRBJ2-1; 8 nucleotides match TRBD1. CDR3 nucleotides: TGTGCCAGCAGCTTAGATCACTCAGGGGGCACAAACAATGAGCAGTTCTTC. Protein sequence: CASSLDHSGGTNNEQFF.